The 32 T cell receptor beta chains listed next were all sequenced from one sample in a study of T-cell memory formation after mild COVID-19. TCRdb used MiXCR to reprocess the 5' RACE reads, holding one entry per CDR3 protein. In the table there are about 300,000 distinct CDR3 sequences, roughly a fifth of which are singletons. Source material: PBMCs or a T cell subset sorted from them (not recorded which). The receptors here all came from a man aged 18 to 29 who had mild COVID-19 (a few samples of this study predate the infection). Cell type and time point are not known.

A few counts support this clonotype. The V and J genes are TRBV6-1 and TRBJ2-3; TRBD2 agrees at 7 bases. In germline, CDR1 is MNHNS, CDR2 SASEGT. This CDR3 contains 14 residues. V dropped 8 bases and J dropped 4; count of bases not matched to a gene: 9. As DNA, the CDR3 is TGTGCCAGCGGGAGCGGGGATACCGCAGATACGCAGTATTTT. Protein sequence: CASGSGDTADTQYF.

The CDR3 spells CAISEGEVRETQYF. The CDR3 bases are TGTGCCATCAGCGAGGGGGAGGTTCGAGAGACCCAGTACTTC. V gene TRBV10-3 combines with J gene TRBJ2-5; tentatively, D is TRBD1 or TRBD2 (6 bases each). Between the trimmed V and J ends, which lost 6 bases and 4 bases, there was a span of 15 bases. The CDR3 contains 14 residues. CDR1 and CDR2 (germline): ENHRY, SYGVKD.

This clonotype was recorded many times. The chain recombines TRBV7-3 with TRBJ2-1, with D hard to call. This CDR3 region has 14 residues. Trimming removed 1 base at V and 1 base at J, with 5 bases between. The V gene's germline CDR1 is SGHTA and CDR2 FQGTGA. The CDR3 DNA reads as TGTGCCAGCAGCTTAATAGGGTCCTACAATGAGCAGTTCTTC. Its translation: CASSLIGSYNEQFF.

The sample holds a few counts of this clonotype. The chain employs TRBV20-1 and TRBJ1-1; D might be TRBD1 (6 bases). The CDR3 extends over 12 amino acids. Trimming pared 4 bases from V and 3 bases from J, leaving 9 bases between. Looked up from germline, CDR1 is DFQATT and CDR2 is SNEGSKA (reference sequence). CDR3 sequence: CSATQGHTEAFF. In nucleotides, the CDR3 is TGCAGTGCTACCCAGGGGCACACTGAAGCTTTCTTT.

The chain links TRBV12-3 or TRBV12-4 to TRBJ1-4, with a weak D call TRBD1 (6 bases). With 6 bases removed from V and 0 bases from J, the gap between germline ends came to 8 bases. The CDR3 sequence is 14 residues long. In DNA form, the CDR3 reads TGTGCCAGCAGGCAGGGGTCAACTAATGAAAAACTGTTTTTT. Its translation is CASRQGSTNEKLFF.

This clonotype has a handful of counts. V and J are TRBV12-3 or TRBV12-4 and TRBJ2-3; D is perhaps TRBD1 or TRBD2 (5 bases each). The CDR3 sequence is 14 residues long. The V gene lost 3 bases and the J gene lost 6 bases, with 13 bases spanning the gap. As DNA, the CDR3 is TGTGCCAGCAGTTTCGGCCTGGGGGTCGATACGCAGTATTTT. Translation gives CASSFGLGVDTQYF.

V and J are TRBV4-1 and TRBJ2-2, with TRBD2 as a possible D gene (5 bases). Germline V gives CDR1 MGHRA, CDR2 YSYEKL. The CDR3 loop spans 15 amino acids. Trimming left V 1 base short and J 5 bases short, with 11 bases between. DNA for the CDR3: TGCGCCAGCAGCCAAGTGGAGAGGAGGACCGGGGAGCTGTTTTTT. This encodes CASSQVERRTGELFF.

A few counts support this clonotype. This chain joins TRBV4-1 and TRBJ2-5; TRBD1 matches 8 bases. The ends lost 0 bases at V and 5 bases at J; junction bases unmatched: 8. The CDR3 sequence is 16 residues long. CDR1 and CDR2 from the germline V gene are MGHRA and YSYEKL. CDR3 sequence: CASSQEGGQGWETQYF. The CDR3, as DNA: TGCGCCAGCAGCCAAGAGGGAGGACAGGGTTGGGAGACCCAGTACTTC.

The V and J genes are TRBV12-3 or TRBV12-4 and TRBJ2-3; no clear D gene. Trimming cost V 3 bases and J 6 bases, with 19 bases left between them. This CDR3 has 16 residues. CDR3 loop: CASSFIVHLVVDTQYF. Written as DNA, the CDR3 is TGTGCCAGCAGTTTCATCGTTCATCTCGTGGTCGATACGCAGTATTTT.

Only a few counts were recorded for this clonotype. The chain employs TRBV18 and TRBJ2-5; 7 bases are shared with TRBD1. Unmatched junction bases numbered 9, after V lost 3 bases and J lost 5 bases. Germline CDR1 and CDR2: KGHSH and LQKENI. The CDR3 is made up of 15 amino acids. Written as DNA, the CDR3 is TGTGCCAGCTCACCCCGGGACAGTTTCGGGGAGACCCAGTACTTC. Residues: CASSPRDSFGETQYF.

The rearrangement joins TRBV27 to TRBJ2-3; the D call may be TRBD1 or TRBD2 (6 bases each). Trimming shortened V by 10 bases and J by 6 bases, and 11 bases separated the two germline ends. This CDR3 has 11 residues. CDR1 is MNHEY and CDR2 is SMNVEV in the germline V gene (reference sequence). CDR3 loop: CAISGADTQYF. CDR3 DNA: TGTGCCATCTCGGGGGCGGATACGCAGTATTTT.

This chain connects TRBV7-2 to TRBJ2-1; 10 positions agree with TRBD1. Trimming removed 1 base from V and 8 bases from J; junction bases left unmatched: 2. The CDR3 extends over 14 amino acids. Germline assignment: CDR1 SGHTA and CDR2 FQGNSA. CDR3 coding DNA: TGTGCCAGCAGCTTAGTGGGGACAGGGGATGAGCAGTTCTTC. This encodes CASSLVGTGDEQFF.

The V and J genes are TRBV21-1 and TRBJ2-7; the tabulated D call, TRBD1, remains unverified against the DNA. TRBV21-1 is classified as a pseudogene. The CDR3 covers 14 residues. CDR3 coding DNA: TGTGCCAGCAGCTCGGGACAGGGTACCGACGAGCAGTACGTC. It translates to CASSSGQGTDEQYV.

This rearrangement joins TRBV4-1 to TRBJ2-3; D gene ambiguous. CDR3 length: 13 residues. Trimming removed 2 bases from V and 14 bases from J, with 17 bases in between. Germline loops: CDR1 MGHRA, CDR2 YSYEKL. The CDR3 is CASSQKLTRPPYF. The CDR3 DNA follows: TGCGCCAGCAGCCAAAAGCTGACTCGCCCCCCGTATTTT.

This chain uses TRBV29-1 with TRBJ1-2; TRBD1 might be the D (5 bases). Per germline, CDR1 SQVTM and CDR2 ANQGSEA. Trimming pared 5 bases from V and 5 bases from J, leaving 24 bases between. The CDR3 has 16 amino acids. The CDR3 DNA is TGCAGCGTTCCCGGCATTGAAGGGGTCCTTTCTTATGGCTACACCTTC. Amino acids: CSVPGIEGVLSYGYTF.

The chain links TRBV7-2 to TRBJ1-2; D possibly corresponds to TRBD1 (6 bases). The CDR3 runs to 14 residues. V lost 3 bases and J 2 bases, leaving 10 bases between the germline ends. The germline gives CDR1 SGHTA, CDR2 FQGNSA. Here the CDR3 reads CASSFRTANYGYTF. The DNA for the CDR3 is TGTGCCAGCAGCTTCAGGACAGCGAACTATGGCTACACCTTC.

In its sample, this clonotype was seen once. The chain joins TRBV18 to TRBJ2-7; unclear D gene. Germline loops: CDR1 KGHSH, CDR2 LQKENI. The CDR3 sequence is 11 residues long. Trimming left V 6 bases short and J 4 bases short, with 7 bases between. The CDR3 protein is CASSEEYEQYF. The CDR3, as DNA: TGTGCCAGCTCTGAGGAGTACGAGCAGTACTTC.

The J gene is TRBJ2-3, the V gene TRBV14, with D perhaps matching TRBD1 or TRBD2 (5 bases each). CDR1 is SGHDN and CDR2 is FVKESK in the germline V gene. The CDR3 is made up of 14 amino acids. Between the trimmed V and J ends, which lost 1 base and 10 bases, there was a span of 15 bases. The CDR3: CASSQAGGRMAQYF. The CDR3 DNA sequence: TGTGCCAGCAGCCAAGCTGGGGGTAGAATGGCGCAGTATTTT.

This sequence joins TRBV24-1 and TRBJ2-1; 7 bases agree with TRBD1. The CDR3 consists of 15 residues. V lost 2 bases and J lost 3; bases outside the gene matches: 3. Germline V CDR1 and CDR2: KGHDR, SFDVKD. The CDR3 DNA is TGTGCCACCAGTGATTCAGGGGGTTTCTACAATGAGCAGTTCTTC. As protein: CATSDSGGFYNEQFF.

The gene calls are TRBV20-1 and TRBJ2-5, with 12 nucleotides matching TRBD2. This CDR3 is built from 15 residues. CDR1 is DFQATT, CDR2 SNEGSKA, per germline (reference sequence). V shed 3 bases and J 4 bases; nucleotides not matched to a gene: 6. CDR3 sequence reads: CSARLAGGPGETQYF. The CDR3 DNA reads TGCAGTGCTAGGCTAGCGGGGGGGCCCGGAGAGACCCAGTACTTC.

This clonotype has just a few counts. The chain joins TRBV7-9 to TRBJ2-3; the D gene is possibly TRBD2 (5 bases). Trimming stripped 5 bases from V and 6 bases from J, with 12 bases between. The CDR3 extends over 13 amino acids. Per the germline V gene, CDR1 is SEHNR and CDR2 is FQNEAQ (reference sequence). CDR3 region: CASSQGSGDTQYF. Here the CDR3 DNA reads TGTGCCAGCAGCCAAGGATCGGGGGATACGCAGTATTTT. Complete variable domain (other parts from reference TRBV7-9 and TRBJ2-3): DTGVSQNPRHKITKRGQNVTFRCDPISEHNRLYWYRQTLGQGPEFLTYFQNEAQLEKSRLLSDRFSAERPKGSFSTLEIQRTEQGDSAMYLCASSQGSGDTQYFGPGTRLTVL.

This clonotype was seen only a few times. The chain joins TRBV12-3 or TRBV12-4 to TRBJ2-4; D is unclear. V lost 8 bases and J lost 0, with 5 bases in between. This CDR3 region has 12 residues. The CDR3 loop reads CASAVAKNIQYF. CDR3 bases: TGTGCCAGCGCCGTAGCCAAAAACATTCAGTACTTC.

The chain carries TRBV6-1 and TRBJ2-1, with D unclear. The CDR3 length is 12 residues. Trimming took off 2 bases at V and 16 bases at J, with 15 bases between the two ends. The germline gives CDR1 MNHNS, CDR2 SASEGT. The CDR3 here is CASSEFPGLSFF. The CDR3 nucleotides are TGTGCCAGCAGTGAATTCCCGGGCCTCAGCTTCTTC.

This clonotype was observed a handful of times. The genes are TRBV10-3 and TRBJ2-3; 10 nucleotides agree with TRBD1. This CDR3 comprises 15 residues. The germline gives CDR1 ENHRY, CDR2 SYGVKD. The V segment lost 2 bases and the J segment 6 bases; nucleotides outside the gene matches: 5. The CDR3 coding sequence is TGTGCCATCAGTGAGGCGACAGGGGGCGAGGATACGCAGTATTTT. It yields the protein CAISEATGGEDTQYF.

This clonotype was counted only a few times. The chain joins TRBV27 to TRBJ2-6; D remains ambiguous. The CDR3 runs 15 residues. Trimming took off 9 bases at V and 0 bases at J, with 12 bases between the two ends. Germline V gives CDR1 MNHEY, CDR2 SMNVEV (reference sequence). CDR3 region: CASRTFHSGANVLTF. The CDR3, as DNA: TGTGCCAGTCGCACCTTTCACTCTGGGGCCAACGTCCTGACTTTC.

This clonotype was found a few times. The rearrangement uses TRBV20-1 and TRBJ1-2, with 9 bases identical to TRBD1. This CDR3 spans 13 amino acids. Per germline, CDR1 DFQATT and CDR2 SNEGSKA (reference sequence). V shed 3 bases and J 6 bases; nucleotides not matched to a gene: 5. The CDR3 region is CSASSRQGDGYTF. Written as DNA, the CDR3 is TGCAGTGCTAGCTCCAGACAGGGGGATGGCTACACCTTC.

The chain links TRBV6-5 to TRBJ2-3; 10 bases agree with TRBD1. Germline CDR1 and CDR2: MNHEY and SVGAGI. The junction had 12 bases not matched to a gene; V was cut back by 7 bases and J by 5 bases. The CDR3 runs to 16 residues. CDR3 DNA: TGTGCCAGCACCTCTCTTTGGGACAGGGGTTTAGATACGCAGTATTTT. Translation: CASTSLWDRGLDTQYF.

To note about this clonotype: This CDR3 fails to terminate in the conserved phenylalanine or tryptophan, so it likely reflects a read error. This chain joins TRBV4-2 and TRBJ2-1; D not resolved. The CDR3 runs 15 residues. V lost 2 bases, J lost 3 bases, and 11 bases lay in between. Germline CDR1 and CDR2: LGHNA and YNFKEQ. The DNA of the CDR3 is TGTGCCAGCAGCCAAACGGACCAGAACTACAATGAGCAGTTCCTC. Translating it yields CASSQTDQNYNEQFL.

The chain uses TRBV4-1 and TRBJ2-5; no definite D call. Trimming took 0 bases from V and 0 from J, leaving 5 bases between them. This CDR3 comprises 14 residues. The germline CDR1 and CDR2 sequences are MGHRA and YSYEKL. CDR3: CASSQEPNQETQYF. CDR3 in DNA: TGCGCCAGCAGCCAAGAACCCAACCAAGAGACCCAGTACTTC.

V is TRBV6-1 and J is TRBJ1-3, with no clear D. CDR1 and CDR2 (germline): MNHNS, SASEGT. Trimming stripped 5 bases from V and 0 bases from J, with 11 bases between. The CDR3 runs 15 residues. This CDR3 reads CASSRESSSGNTIYF. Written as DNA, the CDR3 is TGTGCCAGCAGTCGGGAGTCATCCTCTGGAAACACCATATATTTT.

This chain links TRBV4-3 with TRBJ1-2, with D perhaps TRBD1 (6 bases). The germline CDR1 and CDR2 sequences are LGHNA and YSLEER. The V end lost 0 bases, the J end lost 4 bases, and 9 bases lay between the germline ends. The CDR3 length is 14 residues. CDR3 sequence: CASSQETGSYGYTF. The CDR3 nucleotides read TGCGCCAGCAGCCAAGAGACAGGTTCCTATGGCTACACCTTC.

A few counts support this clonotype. In DNA form, the CDR3 reads TGTGCCAGCGAGGGAGGCGGCATGAACACTGAAGCTTTCTTT. It codes for CASEGGGMNTEAFF. The chain joins TRBV7-2 to TRBJ1-1; no definite D call. CDR1 SGHTA and CDR2 FQGNSA come from the germline V gene. This CDR3 has 14 residues. Trimming pared 8 bases from V and 0 bases from J, leaving 13 bases between.